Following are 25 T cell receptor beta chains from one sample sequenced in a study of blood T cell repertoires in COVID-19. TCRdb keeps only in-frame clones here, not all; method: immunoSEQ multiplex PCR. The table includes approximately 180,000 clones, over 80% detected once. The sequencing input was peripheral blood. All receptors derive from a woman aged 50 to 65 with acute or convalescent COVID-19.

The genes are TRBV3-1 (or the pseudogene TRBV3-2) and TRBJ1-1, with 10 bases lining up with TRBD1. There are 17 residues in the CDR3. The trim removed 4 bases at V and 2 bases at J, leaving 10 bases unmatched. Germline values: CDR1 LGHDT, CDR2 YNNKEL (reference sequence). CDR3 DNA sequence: TGTGCCAGCAGCCCCCAGGACAGGGGGATCGTCAACACTGAAGCTTTCTTT. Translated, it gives CASSPQDRGIVNTEAFF.

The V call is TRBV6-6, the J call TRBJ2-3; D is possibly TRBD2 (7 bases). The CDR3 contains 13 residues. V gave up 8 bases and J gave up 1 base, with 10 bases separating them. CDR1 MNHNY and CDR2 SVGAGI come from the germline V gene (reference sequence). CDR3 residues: CASGGARTDTQYF. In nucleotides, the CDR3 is TGTGCCAGCGGGGGGGCCCGCACAGATACGCAGTATTTT.

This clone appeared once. The CDR3 loop reads CASRAGENTEAFF. CDR3 sequence (DNA): TGTGCCAGCCGGGCGGGGGAGAACACTGAAGCTTTCTTT. The chain employs TRBV6-5 and TRBJ1-1, with D maybe TRBD1 (5 bases). CDR1 is MNHEY and CDR2 is SVGAGI in the germline V gene. Trimming took off 8 bases at V and 1 base at J, with 11 bases between the two ends. The CDR3 covers 13 residues.

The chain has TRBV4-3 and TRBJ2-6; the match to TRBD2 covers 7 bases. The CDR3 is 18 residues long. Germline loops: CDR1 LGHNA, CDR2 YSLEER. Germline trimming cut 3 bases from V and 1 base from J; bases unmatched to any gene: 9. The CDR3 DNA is TGCGCCAGCAGCCACTCAGGCGGGGGTCGGTCTGGGGCCAACGTCCTGACTTTC. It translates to CASSHSGGGRSGANVLTF.

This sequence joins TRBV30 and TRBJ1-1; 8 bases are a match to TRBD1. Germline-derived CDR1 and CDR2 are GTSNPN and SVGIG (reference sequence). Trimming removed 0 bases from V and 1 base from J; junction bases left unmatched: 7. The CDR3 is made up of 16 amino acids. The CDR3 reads CAWSVRETGANTEAFF. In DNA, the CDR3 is TGTGCCTGGAGTGTAAGGGAGACAGGGGCGAACACTGAAGCTTTCTTT. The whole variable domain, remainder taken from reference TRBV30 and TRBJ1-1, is SQTIHQWPATLVQPVGSPLSLECTVEGTSNPNLYWYRQAAGRGLQLLFYSVGIGQISSEVPQNLSASRPQDRQFILSSKKLLLSDSGFYLCAWSVRETGANTEAFFGQGTRLTVV.

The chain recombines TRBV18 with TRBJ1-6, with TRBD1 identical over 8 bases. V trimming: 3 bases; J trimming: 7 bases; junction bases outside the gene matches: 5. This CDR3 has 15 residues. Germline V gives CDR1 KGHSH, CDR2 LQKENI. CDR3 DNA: TGTGCCAGCTCACCCGGACAGGGTCGAAATTCACCCCTCCACTTT. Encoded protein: CASSPGQGRNSPLHF.

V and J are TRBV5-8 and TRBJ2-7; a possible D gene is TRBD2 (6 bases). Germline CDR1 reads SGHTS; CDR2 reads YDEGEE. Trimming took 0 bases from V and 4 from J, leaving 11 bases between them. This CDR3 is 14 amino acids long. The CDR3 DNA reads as TGTGCCAGCAGCTTGGCGGGGGACCCATACGAGCAGTACTTC. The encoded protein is CASSLAGDPYEQYF.

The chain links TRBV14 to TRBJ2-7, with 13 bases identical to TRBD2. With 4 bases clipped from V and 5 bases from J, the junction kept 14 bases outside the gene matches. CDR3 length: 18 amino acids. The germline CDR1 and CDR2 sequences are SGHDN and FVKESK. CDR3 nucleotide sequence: TGTGCCAGCAGCCGTACGGGACTAGCGGGATTTCTTAGGGACGAGCAGTACTTC. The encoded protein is CASSRTGLAGFLRDEQYF.

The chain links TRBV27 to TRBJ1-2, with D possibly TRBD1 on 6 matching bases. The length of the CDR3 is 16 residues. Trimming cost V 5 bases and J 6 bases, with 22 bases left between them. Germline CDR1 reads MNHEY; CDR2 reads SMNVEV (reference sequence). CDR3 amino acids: CASSPTSLQGLHGYTF. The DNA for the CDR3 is TGTGCCAGCAGTCCAACGTCTTTACAGGGATTGCATGGCTACACCTTC.

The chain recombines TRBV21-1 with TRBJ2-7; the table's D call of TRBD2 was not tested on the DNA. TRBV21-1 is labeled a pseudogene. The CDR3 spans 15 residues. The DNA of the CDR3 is TGTGCCAGCAGCCCCACTAGCGGGACGTCCTACGAGCAGTACTTC. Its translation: CASSPTSGTSYEQYF.

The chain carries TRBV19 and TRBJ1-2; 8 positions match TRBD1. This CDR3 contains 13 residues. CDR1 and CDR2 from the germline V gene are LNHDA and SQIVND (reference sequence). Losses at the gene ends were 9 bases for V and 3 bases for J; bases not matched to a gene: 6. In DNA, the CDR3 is TGTGCCAGCCGGACAGGGCAGGACTATGGCTACACCTTC. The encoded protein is CASRTGQDYGYTF.

This CDR3 is CASSMDSPLAGTDTQYF. The CDR3 region has the DNA TGCGCCAGCAGCATGGATTCCCCACTAGCGGGCACAGATACGCAGTATTTT. The chain carries TRBV5-1 and TRBJ2-3, with 8 bases matching TRBD2. The CDR3 contains 17 residues. The V gene's germline CDR1 is SGHRS and CDR2 YFSETQ. V shed 4 bases, J shed 1 base, and the junction held 11 bases outside the gene matches.

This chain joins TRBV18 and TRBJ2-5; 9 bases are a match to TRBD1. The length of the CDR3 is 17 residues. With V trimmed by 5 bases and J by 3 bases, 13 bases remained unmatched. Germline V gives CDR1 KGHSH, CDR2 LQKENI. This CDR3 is CASSSRTGALFKETQYF. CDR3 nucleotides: TGTGCCAGCTCATCCCGGACAGGGGCCCTATTCAAAGAGACCCAGTACTTC.

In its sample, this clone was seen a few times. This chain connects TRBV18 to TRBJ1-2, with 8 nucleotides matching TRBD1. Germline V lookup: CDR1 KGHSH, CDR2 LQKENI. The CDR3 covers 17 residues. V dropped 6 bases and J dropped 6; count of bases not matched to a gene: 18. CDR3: CASSGFSTGGLMHGYTF. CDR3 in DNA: TGTGCCAGCTCTGGTTTTAGCACAGGGGGATTAATGCATGGCTACACCTTC. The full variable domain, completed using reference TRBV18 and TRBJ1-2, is NAGVMQNPRHLVRRRGQEARLRCSPMKGHSHVYWYRQLPEEGLKFMVYLQKENIIDESGMPKERFSAEFPKEGPSILRIQQVVRGDSAAYFCASSGFSTGGLMHGYTFGSGTRLTVV.

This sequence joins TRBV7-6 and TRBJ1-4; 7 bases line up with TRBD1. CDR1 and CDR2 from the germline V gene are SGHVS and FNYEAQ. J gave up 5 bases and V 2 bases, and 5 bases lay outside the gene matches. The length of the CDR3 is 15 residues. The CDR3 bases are TGTGCCAGCAGCTTAACGGGACAGTCAAATGAAAAACTGTTTTTT. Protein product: CASSLTGQSNEKLFF. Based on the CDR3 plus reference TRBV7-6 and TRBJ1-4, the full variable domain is GAGVSQSPRYKVTKRGQDVALRCDPISGHVSLYWYRQALGQGPEFLTYFNYEAQQDKSGLPNDRFSAERPEGSISTLTIQRTEQRDSAMYRCASSLTGQSNEKLFFGSGTQLSVL.

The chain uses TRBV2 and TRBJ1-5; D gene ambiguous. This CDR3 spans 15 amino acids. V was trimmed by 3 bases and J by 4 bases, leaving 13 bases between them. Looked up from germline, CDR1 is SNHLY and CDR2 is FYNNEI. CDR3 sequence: CASSDATRTNQPQHF. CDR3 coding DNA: TGTGCCAGCAGTGACGCGACTCGAACTAATCAGCCCCAGCATTTT.

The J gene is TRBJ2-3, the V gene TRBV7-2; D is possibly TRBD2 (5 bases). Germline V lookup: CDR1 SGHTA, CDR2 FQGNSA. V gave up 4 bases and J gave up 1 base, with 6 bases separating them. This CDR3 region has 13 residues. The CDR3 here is CASSSGGTDTQYF. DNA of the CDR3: TGTGCCAGCAGCTCCGGGGGCACAGATACGCAGTATTTT.

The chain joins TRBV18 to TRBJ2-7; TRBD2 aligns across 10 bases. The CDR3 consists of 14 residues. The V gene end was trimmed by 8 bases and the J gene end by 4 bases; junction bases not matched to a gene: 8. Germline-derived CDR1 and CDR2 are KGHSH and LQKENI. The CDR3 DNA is TGTGCCAGCCGTGGGACTAGCGCCCAGTACGAGCAGTACTTC. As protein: CASRGTSAQYEQYF.

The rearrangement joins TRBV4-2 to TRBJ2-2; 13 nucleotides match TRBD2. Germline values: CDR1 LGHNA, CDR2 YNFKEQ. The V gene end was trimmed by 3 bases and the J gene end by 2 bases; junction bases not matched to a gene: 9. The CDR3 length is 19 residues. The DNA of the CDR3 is TGTGCCAGCAGCCAGCTTCTTGGGACTAGCGGGGACAACACCGGGGAGCTGTTTTTT. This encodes CASSQLLGTSGDNTGELFF.

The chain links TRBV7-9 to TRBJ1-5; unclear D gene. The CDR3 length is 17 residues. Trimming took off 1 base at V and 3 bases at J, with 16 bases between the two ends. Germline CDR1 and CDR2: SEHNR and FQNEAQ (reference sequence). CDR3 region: CASSLEGDWGINQPQHF. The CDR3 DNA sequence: TGTGCCAGCAGCTTAGAGGGAGACTGGGGAATCAATCAGCCCCAGCATTTT.

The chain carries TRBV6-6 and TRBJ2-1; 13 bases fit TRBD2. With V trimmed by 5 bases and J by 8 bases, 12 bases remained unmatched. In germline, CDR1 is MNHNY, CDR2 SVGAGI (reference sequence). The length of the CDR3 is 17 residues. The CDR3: CASSRAGTSGMVYEQFF. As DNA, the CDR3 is TGTGCCAGCAGTCGGGCAGGGACTAGCGGGATGGTATATGAGCAGTTCTTC.

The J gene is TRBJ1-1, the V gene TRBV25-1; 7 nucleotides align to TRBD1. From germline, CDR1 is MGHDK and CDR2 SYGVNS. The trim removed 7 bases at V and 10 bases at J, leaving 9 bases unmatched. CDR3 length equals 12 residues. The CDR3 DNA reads TGTGCCAGCAAAAGACAGGGTACGCGAGCTTTCTTT. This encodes CASKRQGTRAFF.

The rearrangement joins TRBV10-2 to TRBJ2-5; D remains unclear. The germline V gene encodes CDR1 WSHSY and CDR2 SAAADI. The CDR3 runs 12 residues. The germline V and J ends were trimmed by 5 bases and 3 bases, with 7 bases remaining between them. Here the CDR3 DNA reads TGCGCCAGCAGTTCCTATAAAGAGACCCAGTACTTC. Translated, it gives CASSSYKETQYF.

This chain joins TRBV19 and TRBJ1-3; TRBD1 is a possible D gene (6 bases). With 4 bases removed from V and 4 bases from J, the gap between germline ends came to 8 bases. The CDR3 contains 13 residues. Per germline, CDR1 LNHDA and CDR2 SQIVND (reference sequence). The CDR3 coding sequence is TGTGCCAGTAGTACAGGGGTAGGAAACACCATATATTTT. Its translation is CASSTGVGNTIYF.

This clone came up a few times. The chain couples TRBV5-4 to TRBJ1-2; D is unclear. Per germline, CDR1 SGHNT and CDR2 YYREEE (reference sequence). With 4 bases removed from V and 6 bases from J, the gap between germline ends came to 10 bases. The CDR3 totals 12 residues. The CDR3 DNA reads TGTGCCAGCAGCCGAGGAGACGATGGCTACACCTTC. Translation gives CASSRGDDGYTF.